A selection of T cell receptor beta chains follows, all from one sample in a study of early T cells in non-severe SARS-CoV-2 infection. MiXCR, run by TCRdb on the 5' RACE reads, gives a single entry per CDR3 protein. The table has approximately 71,000 distinct CDR3 sequences, roughly 12% seen once. The sequencing input was whole blood. These receptors originate from an adult who was a healthcare worker with PCR-confirmed SARS-CoV-2 infection or an uninfected control (not recorded which). The CDR3 runs from the conserved cysteine through the conserved F or W.

length: 15
V: TRBV6-5
J: TRBJ2-3
CDR3: CASSYERGGTDTQYF

length: 14
V: TRBV12-3/TRBV12-4
J: TRBJ1-2
CDR3: CASSFDRGGGGYTF

length: 15
V: TRBV6-4
J: TRBJ2-1
CDR3: CASSDSIQGNNEQFF

length: 10
V: TRBV29-1
J: TRBJ2-3
CDR3: CSVATDTQYF

length: 17
V: TRBV3-1
J: TRBJ2-4
CDR3: CTNSRFSGGVVKNIQYF

length: 14
V: TRBV10-1
J: TRBJ2-5
CDR3: CASSEAGRGETQYF

length: 15
V: TRBV19
J: TRBJ2-6
CDR3: CATHPPGTGANVLTF

length: 16
V: TRBV11-2
J: TRBJ2-7
CDR3: CASSSLRLAGTYEQYF

length: 15
V: TRBV3-1
J: TRBJ2-2
CDR3: CASRGDISNTGELFF

length: 14
V: TRBV5-6
J: TRBJ2-3
CDR3: CASSLAVYTDTQYF

length: 16
V: TRBV12-3/TRBV12-4
J: TRBJ2-7
CDR3: CASSLALGQLRDEQYF

length: 13
V: TRBV6-5
J: TRBJ2-1
CDR3: CASSSGERNEQFF

length: 16
V: TRBV5-4
J: TRBJ1-1
CDR3: CASSLGRALMNTEAFF

length: 12
V: TRBV6-1
J: TRBJ1-1
CDR3: CASSADGTEAFF

length: 13
V: TRBV20-1
J: TRBJ2-7
CDR3: CSVSGTRGNEQYF

length: 14
V: TRBV10-3
J: TRBJ2-5
CDR3: CAIKGSGGQETQYF

length: 16
V: TRBV19
J: TRBJ2-1
CDR3: CASSMVSAPGPNEQFF

length: 18
V: TRBV6-6
J: TRBJ2-3
CDR3: CASSNQLGGGQSTDTQYF

length: 12
V: TRBV7-9
J: TRBJ1-1
CDR3: CASRRLNTEAFF

length: 16
V: TRBV7-9
J: TRBJ1-5
CDR3: CASSRVAGDSNQPQHF

length: 17
V: TRBV19
J: TRBJ2-1
CDR3: CASSMPPGRAGRNEQFF

length: 15
V: TRBV27
J: TRBJ1-4
CDR3: CASSQRLAGDEKLFF

length: 11
V: TRBV29-1
J: TRBJ1-2
CDR3: CSVQGPSGYTF

length: 17
V: TRBV18
J: TRBJ2-7
CDR3: CASSPLPAQRSSYEQYF

length: 13
V: TRBV3-1
J: TRBJ2-2
CDR3: CASSRSGAGELFF

length: 13
V: TRBV20-1
J: TRBJ2-5
CDR3: CSAKNLLGETQYF

length: 15
V: TRBV7-9
J: TRBJ1-3
CDR3: CASSLGTVAGNTIYF

length: 13
V: TRBV7-9
J: TRBJ2-1
CDR3: CASSLGIYNEQFF

length: 15
V: TRBV11-2
J: TRBJ2-2
CDR3: CASSSRTGNTGELFF

length: 14
V: TRBV6-6
J: TRBJ2-1
CDR3: CASSYRGDYNEQFF

length: 16
V: TRBV5-1
J: TRBJ2-1
CDR3: CASSRGTSGENNEQFF

length: 13
V: TRBV5-1
J: TRBJ1-1
CDR3: CASSFTGHTEAFF

length: 8
V: TRBV29-1
J: TRBJ1-2
CDR3: CGSDGYTF

length: 14
V: TRBV11-3
J: TRBJ1-1
CDR3: CASSLDHGDAEAFF

length: 16
V: TRBV3-1
J: TRBJ2-1
CDR3: CASSQWRAGEDNEQFF

length: 13
V: TRBV3-1
J: TRBJ2-5
CDR3: CASSRLAEETQYF

length: 13
V: TRBV29-1
J: TRBJ1-5
CDR3: CSVKDSGNQPQHF

length: 12
V: TRBV19
J: TRBJ2-1
CDR3: CASSILENEQFF

length: 15
V: TRBV9
J: TRBJ2-2
CDR3: CASSVRDQNTGELFF

length: 12
V: TRBV11-2
J: TRBJ1-1
CDR3: CASRQPGHQAFF

length: 15
V: TRBV7-9
J: TRBJ2-1
CDR3: CASNIPGQRYNEQFF

length: 19
V: TRBV7-9
J: TRBJ2-1
CDR3: CASSSWHKSGGDSYNEQFF